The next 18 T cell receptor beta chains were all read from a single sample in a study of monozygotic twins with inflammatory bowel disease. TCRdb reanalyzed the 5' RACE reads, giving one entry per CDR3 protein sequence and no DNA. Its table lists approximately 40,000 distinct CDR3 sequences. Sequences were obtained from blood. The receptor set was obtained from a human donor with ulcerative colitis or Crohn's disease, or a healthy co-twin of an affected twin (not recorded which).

The CDR3 protein is CASSQGAGVVSYNEQFF. The rearrangement uses TRBV14 and TRBJ2-1; TCRdb's D call of TRBD2 is untestable without DNA. The length of the CDR3 is 17 residues. Germline-derived CDR1 and CDR2 are SGHDN and FVKESK.

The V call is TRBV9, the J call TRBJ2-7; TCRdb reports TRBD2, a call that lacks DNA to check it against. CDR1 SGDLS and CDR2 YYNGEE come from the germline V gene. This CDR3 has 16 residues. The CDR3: CASSVGNGGAFYEQYF.

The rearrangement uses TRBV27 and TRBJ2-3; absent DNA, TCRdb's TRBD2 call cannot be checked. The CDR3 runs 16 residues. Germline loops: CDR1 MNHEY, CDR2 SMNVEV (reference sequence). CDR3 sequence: CASSPPGLAGTDTQYF.

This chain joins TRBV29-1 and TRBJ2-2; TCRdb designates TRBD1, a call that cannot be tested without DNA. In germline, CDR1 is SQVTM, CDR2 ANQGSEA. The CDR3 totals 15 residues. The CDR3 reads CSVEIRGGNTGELFF.

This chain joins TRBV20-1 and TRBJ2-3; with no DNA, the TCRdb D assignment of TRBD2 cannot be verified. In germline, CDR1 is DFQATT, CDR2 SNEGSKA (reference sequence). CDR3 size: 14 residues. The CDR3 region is CSARGGRAIDTQYF.

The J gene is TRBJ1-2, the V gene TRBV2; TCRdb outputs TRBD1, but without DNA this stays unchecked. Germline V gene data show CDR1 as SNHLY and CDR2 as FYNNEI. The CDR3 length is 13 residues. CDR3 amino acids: CASSPQGIHGYTF.

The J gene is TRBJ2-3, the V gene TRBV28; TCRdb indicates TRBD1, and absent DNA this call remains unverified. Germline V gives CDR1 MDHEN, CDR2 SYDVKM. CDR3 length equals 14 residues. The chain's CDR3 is CASRQTGTGDTQYF.

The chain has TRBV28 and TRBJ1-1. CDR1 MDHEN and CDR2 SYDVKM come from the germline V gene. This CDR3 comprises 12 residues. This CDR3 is CASIQGLSGAFF.

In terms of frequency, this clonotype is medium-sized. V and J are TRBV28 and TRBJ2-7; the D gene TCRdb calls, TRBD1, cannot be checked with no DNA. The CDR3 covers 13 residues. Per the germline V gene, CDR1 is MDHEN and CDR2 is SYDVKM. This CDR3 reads CASCPGNLYEQYF.

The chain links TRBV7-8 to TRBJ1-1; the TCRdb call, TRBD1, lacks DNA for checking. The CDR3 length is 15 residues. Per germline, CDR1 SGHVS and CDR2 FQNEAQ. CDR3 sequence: CASSLVGGGGTEAFF.

CDR3 sequence reads: CASSQVPGQEKLFF. The rearrangement links TRBV4-3 to TRBJ1-4; the D gene TCRdb calls, TRBD1, cannot be checked with no DNA. CDR1 is LGHNA, CDR2 YSLEER, per germline. The CDR3 loop spans 14 amino acids.

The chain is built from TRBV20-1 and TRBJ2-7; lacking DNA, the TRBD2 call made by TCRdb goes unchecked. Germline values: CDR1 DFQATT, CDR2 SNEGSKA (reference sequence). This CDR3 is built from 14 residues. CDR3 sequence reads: CSASELAEVGEQYF.

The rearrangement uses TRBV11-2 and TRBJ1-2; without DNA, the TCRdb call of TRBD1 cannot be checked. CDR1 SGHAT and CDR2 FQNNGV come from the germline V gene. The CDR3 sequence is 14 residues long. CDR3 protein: CASSLDREAGGYTF.

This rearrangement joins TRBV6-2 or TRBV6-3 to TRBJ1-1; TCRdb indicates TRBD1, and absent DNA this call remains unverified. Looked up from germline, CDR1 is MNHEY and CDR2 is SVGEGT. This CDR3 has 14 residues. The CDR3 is CASSRGQIGLRAFF.

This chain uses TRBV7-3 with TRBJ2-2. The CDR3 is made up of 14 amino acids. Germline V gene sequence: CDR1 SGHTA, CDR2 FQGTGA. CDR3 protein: CASSLSLVTGELFF.

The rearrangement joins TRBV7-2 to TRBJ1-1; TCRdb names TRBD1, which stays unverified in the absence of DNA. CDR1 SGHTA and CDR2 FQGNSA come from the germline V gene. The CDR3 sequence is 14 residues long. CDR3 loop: CASSVQTVNTEAFF. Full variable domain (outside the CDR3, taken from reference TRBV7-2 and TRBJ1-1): GAGVSQSPSNKVTEKGKDVELRCDPISGHTALYWYRQSLGQGLEFLIYFQGNSAPDKSGLPSDRFSAERTGGSVSTLTIQRTQQEDSAVYLCASSVQTVNTEAFFGQGTRLTVV.

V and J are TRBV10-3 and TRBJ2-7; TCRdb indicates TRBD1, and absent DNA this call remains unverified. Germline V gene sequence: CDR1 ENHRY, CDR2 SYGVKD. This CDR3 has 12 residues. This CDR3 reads CAISEGGIEQYF.

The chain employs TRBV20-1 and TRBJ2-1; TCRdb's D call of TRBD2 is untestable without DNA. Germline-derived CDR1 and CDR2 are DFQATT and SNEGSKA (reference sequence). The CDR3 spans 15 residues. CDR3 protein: CSAREGRSGGAELFF.